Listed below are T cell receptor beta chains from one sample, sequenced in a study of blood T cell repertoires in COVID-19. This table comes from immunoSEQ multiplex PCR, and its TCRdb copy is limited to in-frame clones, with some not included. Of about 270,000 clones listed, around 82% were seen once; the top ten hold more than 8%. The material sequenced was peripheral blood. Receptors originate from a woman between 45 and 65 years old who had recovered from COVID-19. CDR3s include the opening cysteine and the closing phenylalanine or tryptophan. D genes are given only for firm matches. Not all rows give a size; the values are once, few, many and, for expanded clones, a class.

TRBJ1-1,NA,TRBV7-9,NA,TGTGCCAGCAGCTTAGAAGGGGGTTCCACGACGAACACTGAAGCTTTCTTT,CASSLEGGSTTNTEAFF
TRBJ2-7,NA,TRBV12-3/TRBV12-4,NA,TGTGCCAGCAGTTTACAGGGGTACCACGAGCAGTACTTC,CASSLQGYHEQYF
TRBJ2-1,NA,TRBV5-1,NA,TGCGCCAGCAGCCCACAGCCGAGCTCCTACAATGAGCAGTTCTTC,CASSPQPSSYNEQFF
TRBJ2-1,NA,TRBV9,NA,TGTGCCAGCAGCGTTGCGGGGGCTTCGTGGGATGAGCAGTTCTTC,CASSVAGASWDEQFF
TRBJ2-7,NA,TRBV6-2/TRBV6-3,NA,TGTGCCAGCAGTTTCCAAAACTCCTACGAGCAGTACTTC,CASSFQNSYEQYF
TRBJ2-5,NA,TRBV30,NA,TGTGCCTGGAGTTCCGGGGTGGGGGAGACCCAGTACTTC,CAWSSGVGETQYF
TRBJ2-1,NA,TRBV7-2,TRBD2,TGTGCCAGCAGCTGGGGGGGCGGGAGGAGTGAGCAGTTCTTC,CASSWGGGRSEQFF
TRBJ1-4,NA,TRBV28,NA,TGTGCCAGCAGTGATTACAGAGAAAAACTGTTTTTT,CASSDYREKLFF
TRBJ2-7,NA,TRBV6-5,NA,TGTGCCAGCAATTTACGGGGGGCTTACGAGCAGTACTTC,CASNLRGAYEQYF
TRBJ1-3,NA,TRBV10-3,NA,TGTGCCATCAGTGAGCTTGGCGGAAGCTCTGGAAACACCATATATTTT,CAISELGGSSGNTIYF
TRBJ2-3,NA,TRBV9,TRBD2,TGTGCCAGCAGCGTAGCGGGAGGGCCCTCGGATACGCAGTATTTT,CASSVAGGPSDTQYF
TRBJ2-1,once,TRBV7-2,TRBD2,TGTGCCAGCAGCGACTCACTTAGACTAGCGGGAGGTGAGCAGTTCTTC,CASSDSLRLAGGEQFF
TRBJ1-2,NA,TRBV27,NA,TGTGCCAGCAGTCAACAGAATAACTATGGCTACACCTTC,CASSQQNNYGYTF
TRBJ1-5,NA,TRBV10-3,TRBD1,TGTGCCGCCGGGACAGGAGGGAATCAGCCCCAGCATTTT,CAAGTGGNQPQHF